The 2 T cell receptor beta chains presented below share a single source sample, sequenced in a study of T cell responses to AZD1222 COVID-19 vaccine listed by TCRdb under 2021. This sample's time point label indicates: baseline before first vaccination. Library preparation employed the immunoSEQ multiplex PCR assay. TCRdb holds this immuneACCESS table with in-frame rearrangements only. Some clones are missing; in checked studies, unresolved V genes explain under half, and the rest has no known cause. The sample table contains under 75,000 clones; only one count was recorded for around 84% of them. Clones ranked in the top ten supply 20% of the sample. Source: peripheral blood, taken on day 0 of AZD1222 vaccination. Receptors originate from an adult in good health.

This clone was found once. The chain combines TRBV2 with TRBJ2-2; no definite D call. Germline CDR1 reads SNHLY; CDR2 reads FYNNEI. CDR3 length equals 17 residues. The V end lost 5 bases, the J end lost 0 bases, and 16 bases lay between the germline ends. CDR3 sequence: CASSRNSGLSNTGELFF. In DNA, the CDR3 is TGTGCCAGCAGTAGGAACTCCGGGCTTTCGAACACCGGGGAGCTGTTTTTT.

The chain recombines TRBV5-1 with TRBJ2-1; 9 bases agree with TRBD2. V lost 7 bases to trimming and J lost 4 bases; unmatched junction nucleotides: 12. Germline V gene sequence: CDR1 SGHRS, CDR2 YFSETQ. The CDR3 extends over 16 amino acids. This CDR3 reads CASGGGGRASYNEQFF. DNA of the CDR3: TGCGCCAGCGGGGGAGGCGGGAGGGCTAGTTACAATGAGCAGTTCTTC.